These 10 T cell receptor beta chains were all obtained from the same sample, sequenced in a study of Graves' ophthalmopathy and Graves' hyperthyroidism. Amplifying from RNA transcripts, the study obtained TCR beta CDR3 regions. Scientists carried out first-round RT-PCR using HTBI primers and then a second-round multiplex PCR. TCRdb independently ran MiXCR on the multiplex PCR reads; one entry per CDR3 protein. Seen here are 200,000 to 300,000 distinct CDR3 sequences, around 50% observed once, and the top ten hold around half. Sequenced: peripheral blood. The source of these receptors is an adult man with Graves' ophthalmopathy.

This clonotype occurred a few times. V gene TRBV20-1 combines with J gene TRBJ1-5; D is undetermined. Germline CDR1 DFQATT, CDR2 SNEGSKA (reference sequence). Trimming left V 0 bases short and J 5 bases short, with 11 bases between. The CDR3 loop spans 14 amino acids. CDR3 region: CSAREGPADQPQHF. The CDR3 coding sequence is TGCAGTGCTAGAGAGGGCCCAGCTGATCAGCCCCAGCATTTT.

J is TRBJ1-2 and V is TRBV28; 8 bases fit TRBD1. V lost 3 bases, J lost 4 bases, and 1 base stayed unmatched. CDR1 is MDHEN and CDR2 is SYDVKM in the germline V gene. The CDR3 extends over 13 amino acids. The CDR3 loop reads CASSFTGGYGYTF. CDR3 nucleotide sequence: TGTGCCAGCAGTTTCACAGGGGGCTATGGCTACACCTTC.

This clonotype was observed a few times. The genes are TRBV10-3 and TRBJ2-7, with TRBD2 as a possible D gene (6 bases). This CDR3 has 14 residues. Germline V gene sequence: CDR1 ENHRY, CDR2 SYGVKD. V was trimmed by 4 bases and J by 5 bases, leaving 15 bases between them. This CDR3 is CAISGGDGTHEQYF. The DNA of the CDR3 is TGTGCCATCAGTGGGGGGGACGGAACCCACGAGCAGTACTTC.

This clonotype was recorded a few times. This rearrangement joins TRBV2 to TRBJ2-5, with 12 bases fitting TRBD2. CDR1 is SNHLY, CDR2 FYNNEI, per germline. V lost 7 bases to trimming and J lost 4 bases; unmatched junction nucleotides: 4. The CDR3 extends over 14 amino acids. CDR3 loop: CASTRTSGAETQYF. As DNA, the CDR3 is TGTGCCAGCACCCGGACTAGCGGGGCAGAGACCCAGTACTTC.

This clonotype has more than one count but fewer than ten. CDR3 nucleotide sequence: TGTGCCAGCAGTGCAGGGACACCGGTGAACACCGGGGAGCTGTTTTTT. It specifies CASSAGTPVNTGELFF. The V and J genes are TRBV2 and TRBJ2-2, with D perhaps matching TRBD1 (6 bases). CDR3 size: 16 residues. V lost 4 bases and J 1 base, leaving 13 bases between the germline ends. Germline lookup yields CDR1 SNHLY and CDR2 FYNNEI.

This clonotype was observed a handful of times. The chain combines TRBV12-3 or TRBV12-4 with TRBJ1-2; perhaps TRBD1 as D (6 bases). V was cut by 5 bases and J by 2 bases, with 12 bases left in between. This CDR3 region has 14 residues. DNA of the CDR3: TGTGCCAGCAGTCTCAGGACAGAGAACTATGGCTACACCTTC. Translation gives CASSLRTENYGYTF.

This clonotype turned up a few times. The rearrangement uses TRBV20-1 and TRBJ2-5; 9 bases agree with TRBD2. The V gene's germline CDR1 is DFQATT and CDR2 SNEGSKA (reference sequence). The CDR3 loop spans 13 amino acids. The ends lost 6 bases at V and 4 bases at J; junction bases unmatched: 6. The CDR3 region is CSAGLAGLETQYF. In nucleotides, the CDR3 is TGCAGTGCCGGTCTAGCGGGGCTAGAGACCCAGTACTTC.

The rearrangement uses TRBV20-1 and TRBJ1-5, with D unresolved. The germline CDR1 and CDR2 sequences are DFQATT and SNEGSKA (reference sequence). Trimming cost V 1 base and J 6 bases, with 7 bases left between them. This CDR3 is 12 amino acids long. The CDR3 region has the DNA TGCAGTGCTAGAGTTAGTGGTCAGCCCCAGCATTTT. Translated, it gives CSARVSGQPQHF.

The rearrangement uses TRBV5-5 and TRBJ1-1; D call uncertain. The V and J ends lost 0 bases and 1 base respectively, with 10 bases between them. Looked up from germline, CDR1 is SGHKS and CDR2 is YYEKEE (reference sequence). The CDR3 sequence is 15 residues long. CDR3 loop: CASSLGYSSNTEAFF. CDR3 sequence (DNA): TGTGCCAGCAGCTTGGGTTATTCATCGAACACTGAAGCTTTCTTT.

The chain recombines TRBV9 with TRBJ2-5; no definite D call. Germline V gives CDR1 SGDLS, CDR2 YYNGEE. The V gene lost 4 bases and the J gene lost 2 bases, with 6 bases spanning the gap. The length of the CDR3 is 12 residues. The DNA for the CDR3 is TGTGCCAGCAGCTTTATGCAAGAGACCCAGTACTTC. Translated: CASSFMQETQYF.